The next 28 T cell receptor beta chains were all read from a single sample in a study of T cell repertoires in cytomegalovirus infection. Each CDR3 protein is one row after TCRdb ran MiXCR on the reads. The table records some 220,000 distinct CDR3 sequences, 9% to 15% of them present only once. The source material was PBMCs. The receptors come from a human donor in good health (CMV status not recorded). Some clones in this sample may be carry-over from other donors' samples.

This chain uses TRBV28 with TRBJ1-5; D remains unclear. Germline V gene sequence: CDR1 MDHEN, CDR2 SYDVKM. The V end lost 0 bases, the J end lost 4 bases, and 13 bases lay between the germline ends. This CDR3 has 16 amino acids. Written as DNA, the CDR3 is TGTGCCAGCAGTTTATGGGTTGCGGGCGGAAATCAGCCCCAGCATTTT. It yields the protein CASSLWVAGGNQPQHF.

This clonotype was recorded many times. The CDR3 sequence is CASSYSKGARHYGYTF. CDR3 sequence (DNA): TGTGCCAGCAGTTACTCGAAAGGGGCGCGGCACTATGGCTACACCTTC. V gene TRBV6-5 combines with J gene TRBJ1-2, with TRBD1 as a possible D gene (5 bases). Trimming took 0 bases from V and 3 from J, leaving 14 bases between them. From germline, CDR1 is MNHEY and CDR2 SVGAGI. CDR3 length: 16 amino acids.

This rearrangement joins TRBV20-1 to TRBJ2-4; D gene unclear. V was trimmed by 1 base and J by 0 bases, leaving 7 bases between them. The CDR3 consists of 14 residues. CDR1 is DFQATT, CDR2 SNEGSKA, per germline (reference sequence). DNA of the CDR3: TGCAGTGCTAGAGGAGATGGAGCCAAAAACATTCAGTACTTC. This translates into CSARGDGAKNIQYF.

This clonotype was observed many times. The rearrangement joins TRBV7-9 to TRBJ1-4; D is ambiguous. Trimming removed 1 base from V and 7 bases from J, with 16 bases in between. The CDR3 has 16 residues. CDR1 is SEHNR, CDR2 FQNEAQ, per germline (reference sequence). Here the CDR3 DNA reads TGTGCCAGCAGCTTAGTGATTCCGGGAGAAGGTGAAAAACTGTTTTTT. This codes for CASSLVIPGEGEKLFF.

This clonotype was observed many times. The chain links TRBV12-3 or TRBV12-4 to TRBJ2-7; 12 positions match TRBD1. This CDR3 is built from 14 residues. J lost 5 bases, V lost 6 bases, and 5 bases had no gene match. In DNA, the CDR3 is TGTGCCAGCAGCCGCCGGGACAGGGGGCACGAGCAGTACTTC. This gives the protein CASSRRDRGHEQYF.

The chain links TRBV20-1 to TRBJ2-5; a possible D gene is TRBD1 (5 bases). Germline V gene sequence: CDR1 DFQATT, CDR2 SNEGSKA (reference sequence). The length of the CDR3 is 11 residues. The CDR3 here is CSQRRGETQYF. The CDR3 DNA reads TGCAGCCAGAGAAGGGGAGAGACCCAGTACTTC.

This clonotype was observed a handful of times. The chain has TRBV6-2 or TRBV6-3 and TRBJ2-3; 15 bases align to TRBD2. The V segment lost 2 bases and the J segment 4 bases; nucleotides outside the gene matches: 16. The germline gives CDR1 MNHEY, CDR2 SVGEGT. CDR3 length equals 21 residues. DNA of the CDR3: TGTGCCAGCAGTTACGACCGACGGACTAGCGGGAGGGTGCATGAAGCAGATACGCAGTATTTT. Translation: CASSYDRRTSGRVHEADTQYF.

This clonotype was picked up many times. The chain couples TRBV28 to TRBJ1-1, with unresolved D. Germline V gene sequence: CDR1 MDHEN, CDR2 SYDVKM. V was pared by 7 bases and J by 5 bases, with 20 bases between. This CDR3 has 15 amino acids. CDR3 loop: CASKVRSVGSTEAFF. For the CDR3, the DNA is TGTGCCAGCAAAGTTAGGTCCGTAGGGTCGACTGAAGCTTTCTTT.

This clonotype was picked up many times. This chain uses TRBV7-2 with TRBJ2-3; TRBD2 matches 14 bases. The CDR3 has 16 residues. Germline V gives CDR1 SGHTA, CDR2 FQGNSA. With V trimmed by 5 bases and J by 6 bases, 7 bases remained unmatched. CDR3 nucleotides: TGTGCCAGCAGCCAGCCCCGGACTAGCGGGAGGGATACGCAGTATTTT. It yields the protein CASSQPRTSGRDTQYF.

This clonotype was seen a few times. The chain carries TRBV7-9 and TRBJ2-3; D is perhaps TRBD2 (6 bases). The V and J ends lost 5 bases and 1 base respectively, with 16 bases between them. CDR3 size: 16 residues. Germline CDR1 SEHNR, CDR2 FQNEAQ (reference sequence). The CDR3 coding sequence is TGTGCCAGCAGCCGTGGTCGGGGAGGTGGCACAGATACGCAGTATTTT. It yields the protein CASSRGRGGGTDTQYF.

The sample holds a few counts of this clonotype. The CDR3 region has the DNA TGTGCCAGTAGGGAAGGCGCCGCAGATACGCAGTATTTT. Encoded protein: CASREGAADTQYF. The V and J genes are TRBV19 and TRBJ2-3, with D uncertain. Deletions cut 6 bases from V and 4 bases from J, with 11 bases between. CDR1 is LNHDA, CDR2 SQIVND, per germline (reference sequence). This CDR3 spans 13 amino acids.

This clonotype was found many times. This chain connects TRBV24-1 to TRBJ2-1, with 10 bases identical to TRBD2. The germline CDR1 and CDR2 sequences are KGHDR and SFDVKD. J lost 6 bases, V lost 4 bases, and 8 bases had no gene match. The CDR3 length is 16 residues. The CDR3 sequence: CATSDPGASGGNEQFF. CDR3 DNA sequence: TGTGCCACCAGTGACCCCGGGGCTAGCGGGGGCAATGAGCAGTTCTTC.

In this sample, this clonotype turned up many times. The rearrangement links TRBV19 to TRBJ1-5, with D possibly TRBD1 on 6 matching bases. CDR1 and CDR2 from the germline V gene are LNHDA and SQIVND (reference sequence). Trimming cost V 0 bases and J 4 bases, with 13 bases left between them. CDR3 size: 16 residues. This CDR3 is CASSIEGGPDNQPQHF. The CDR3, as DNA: TGTGCCAGTAGTATAGAAGGGGGGCCGGATAATCAGCCCCAGCATTTT.

In DNA, the CDR3 is TGTGCCAGCAGCCAAGAAGGGGGTGTCCAGAGGACCCAGTACTTC. Its protein is CASSQEGGVQRTQYF. This rearrangement joins TRBV3-1 to TRBJ2-5; weak D call: TRBD1 (6 bases). Germline values: CDR1 LGHDT, CDR2 YNNKEL (reference sequence). The CDR3 contains 15 residues. V gave up 0 bases and J gave up 7 bases, with 15 bases separating them.

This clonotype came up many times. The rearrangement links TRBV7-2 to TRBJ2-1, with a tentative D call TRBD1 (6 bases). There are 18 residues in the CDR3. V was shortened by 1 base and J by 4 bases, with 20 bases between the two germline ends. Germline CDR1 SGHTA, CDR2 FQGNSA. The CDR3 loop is CASSLGVSRDMGYNEQFF. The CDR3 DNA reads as TGTGCCAGCAGCTTAGGAGTAAGCCGGGACATGGGGTACAATGAGCAGTTCTTC.

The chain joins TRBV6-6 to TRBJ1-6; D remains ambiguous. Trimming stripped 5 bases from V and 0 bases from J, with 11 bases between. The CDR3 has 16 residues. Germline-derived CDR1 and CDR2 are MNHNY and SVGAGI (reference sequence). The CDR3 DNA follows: TGTGCCAGCAGTCCAACTGTTAGCTCCTATAATTCACCCCTCCACTTT. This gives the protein CASSPTVSSYNSPLHF.

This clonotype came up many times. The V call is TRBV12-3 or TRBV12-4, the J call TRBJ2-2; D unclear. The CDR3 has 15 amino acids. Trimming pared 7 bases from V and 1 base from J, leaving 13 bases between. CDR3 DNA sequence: TGTGCCAGCAACCACCGACGGCTGAACACCGGGGAGCTGTTTTTT. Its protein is CASNHRRLNTGELFF.

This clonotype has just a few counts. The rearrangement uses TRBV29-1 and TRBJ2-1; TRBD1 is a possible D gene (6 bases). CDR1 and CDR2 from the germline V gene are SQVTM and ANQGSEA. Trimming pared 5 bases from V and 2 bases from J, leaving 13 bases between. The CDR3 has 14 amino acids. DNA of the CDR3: TGCAGCGTTCCCGGGACACAAGCCTACAATGAGCAGTTCTTC. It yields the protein CSVPGTQAYNEQFF.

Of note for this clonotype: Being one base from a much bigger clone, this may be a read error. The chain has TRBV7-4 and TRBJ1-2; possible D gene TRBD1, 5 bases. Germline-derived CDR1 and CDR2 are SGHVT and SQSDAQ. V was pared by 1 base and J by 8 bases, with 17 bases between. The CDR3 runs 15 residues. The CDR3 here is CASSLGQGDLGGYTF. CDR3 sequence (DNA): TGTGCCAGCAGCTTAGGACAAGGGGACTTAGGGGGCTACACCTTC.

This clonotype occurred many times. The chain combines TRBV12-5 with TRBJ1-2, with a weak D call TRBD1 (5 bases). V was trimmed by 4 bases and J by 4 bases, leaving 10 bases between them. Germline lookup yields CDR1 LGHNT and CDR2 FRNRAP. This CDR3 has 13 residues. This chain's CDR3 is CASGSGTFYGYTF. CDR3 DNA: TGTGCTAGTGGTTCCGGGACTTTCTATGGCTACACCTTC.

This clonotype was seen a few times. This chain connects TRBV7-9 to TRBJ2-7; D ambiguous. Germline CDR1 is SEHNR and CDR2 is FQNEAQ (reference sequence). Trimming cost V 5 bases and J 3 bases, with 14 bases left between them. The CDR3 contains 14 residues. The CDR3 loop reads CASSMDPLNYEQYF. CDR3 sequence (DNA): TGTGCCAGCAGCATGGACCCCTTAAACTACGAGCAGTACTTC.

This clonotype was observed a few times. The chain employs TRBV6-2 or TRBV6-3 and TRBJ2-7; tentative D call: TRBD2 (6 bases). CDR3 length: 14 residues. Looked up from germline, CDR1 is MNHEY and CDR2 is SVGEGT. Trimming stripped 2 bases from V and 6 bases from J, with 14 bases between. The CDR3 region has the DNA TGTGCCAGCAGTTACCCCGGGGAGGCTGTCGAGCAGTACTTC. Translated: CASSYPGEAVEQYF.

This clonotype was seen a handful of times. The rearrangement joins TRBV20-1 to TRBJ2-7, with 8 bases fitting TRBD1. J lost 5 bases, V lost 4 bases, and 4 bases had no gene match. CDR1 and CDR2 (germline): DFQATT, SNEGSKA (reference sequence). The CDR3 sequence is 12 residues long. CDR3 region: CSATGGKNEQYF. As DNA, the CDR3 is TGCAGTGCTACAGGGGGCAAGAACGAGCAGTACTTC.

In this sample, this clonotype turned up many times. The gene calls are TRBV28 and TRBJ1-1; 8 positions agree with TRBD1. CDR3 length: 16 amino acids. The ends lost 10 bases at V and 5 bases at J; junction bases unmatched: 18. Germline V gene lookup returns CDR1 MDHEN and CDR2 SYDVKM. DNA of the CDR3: TGTGCCACCATCGCCCGGGGCAGGGGGCAAGGGACTGAAGCTTTCTTT. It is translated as CATIARGRGQGTEAFF.

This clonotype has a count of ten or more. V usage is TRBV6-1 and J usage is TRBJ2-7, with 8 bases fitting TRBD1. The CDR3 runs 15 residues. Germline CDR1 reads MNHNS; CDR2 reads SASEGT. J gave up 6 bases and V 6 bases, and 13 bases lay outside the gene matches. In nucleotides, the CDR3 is TGTGCCAGCAGACTTCGACAGGGGCCCCAAGGCGAGCAGTACTTC. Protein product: CASRLRQGPQGEQYF.

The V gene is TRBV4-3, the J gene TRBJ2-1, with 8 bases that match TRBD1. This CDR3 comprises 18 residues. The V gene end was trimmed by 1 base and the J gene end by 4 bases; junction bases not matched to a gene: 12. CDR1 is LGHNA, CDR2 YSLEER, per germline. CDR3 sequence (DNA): TGCGCCAGCAGCCAAGCATCCGGGTCAGGGGGCGCATACAATGAGCAGTTCTTC. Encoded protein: CASSQASGSGGAYNEQFF.

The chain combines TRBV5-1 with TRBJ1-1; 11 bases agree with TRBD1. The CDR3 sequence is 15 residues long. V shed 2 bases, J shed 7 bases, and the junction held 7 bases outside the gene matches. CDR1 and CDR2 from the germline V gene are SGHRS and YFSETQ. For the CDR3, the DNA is TGCGCCAGCAGCTTACCGGGACAGGGGGACGGTGAAGCTTTCTTT. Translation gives CASSLPGQGDGEAFF. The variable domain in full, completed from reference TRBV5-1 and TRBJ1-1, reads KAGVTQTPRYLIKTRGQQVTLSCSPISGHRSVSWYQQTPGQGLQFLFEYFSETQRNKGNFPGRFSGRQFSNSRSEMNVSTLELGDSALYLCASSLPGQGDGEAFFGQGTRLTVV.

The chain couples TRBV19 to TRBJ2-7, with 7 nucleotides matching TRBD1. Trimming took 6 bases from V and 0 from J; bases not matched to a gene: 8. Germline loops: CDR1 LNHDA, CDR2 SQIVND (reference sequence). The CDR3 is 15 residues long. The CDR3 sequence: CASSNPGQHSYEQYF. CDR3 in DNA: TGTGCCAGTAGCAACCCGGGACAGCACTCCTACGAGCAGTACTTC.